The rows below give T cell receptor beta chains drawn from one sample of a study of blood T cell dynamics during melanoma immunotherapy. Some clones are missing from TCRdb's copy, which holds only in-frame ones; the method was immunoSEQ multiplex PCR. The sample lists approximately 17,000 clones, roughly 87% occurring once. The specimen comprised blood, sampled from a patient treated with checkpoint blockade. Receptor source: a human donor with melanoma. Both conserved end residues are part of each CDR3. The order of the fields is clone size, D gene, V gene, J gene, CDR3 protein, CDR3 DNA. A D gene is named only where the DNA matches it firmly. Where a row states a size, it is once, few, many or the class of an expanded clone; other rows omit it.

abundance: .
d_gene: TRBD2
v_gene: TRBV4-3
j_gene: TRBJ2-1
CDR3aa: CASSPGGSKANEQFF
CDR3nt: TGCGCCAGCAGCCCTGGCGGGAGTAAAGCCAATGAGCAGTTCTTC

abundance: .
d_gene: .
v_gene: TRBV30
j_gene: TRBJ2-2
CDR3aa: CAWSPYFGELFF
CDR3nt: TGTGCCTGGAGTCCCTATTTCGGGGAGCTGTTTTTT

abundance: .
d_gene: .
v_gene: TRBV18
j_gene: TRBJ1-5
CDR3aa: CASSLRGNWDGSNQPQHF
CDR3nt: TGTGCCAGCTCACTTCGGGGGAATTGGGACGGTAGCAATCAGCCCCAGCATTTT

abundance: .
d_gene: .
v_gene: TRBV9
j_gene: TRBJ1-2
CDR3aa: CASSVGGGAASGYTF
CDR3nt: TGTGCCAGCAGCGTAGGCGGGGGGGCCGCGTCGGGCTACACCTTC

abundance: .
d_gene: .
v_gene: TRBV28
j_gene: TRBJ1-5
CDR3aa: CASSFTDSNQPQHF
CDR3nt: TGTGCCAGCAGTTTCACGGATAGCAATCAGCCCCAGCATTTT

abundance: .
d_gene: .
v_gene: TRBV10-2
j_gene: TRBJ1-1
CDR3aa: CASSEWQDNTEAFF
CDR3nt: TGCGCCAGCAGTGAGTGGCAGGATAACACTGAAGCTTTCTTT

abundance: .
d_gene: TRBD1
v_gene: TRBV30
j_gene: TRBJ1-5
CDR3aa: CAWSVRQGSQPQHF
CDR3nt: TGTGCCTGGAGTGTACGACAGGGCAGTCAGCCCCAGCATTTT

abundance: .
d_gene: .
v_gene: TRBV2
j_gene: TRBJ2-1
CDR3aa: CASTAAGFYNEQFF
CDR3nt: TGTGCCAGCACCGCGGCGGGGTTTTACAATGAGCAGTTCTTC

abundance: .
d_gene: TRBD1
v_gene: TRBV5-1
j_gene: TRBJ1-3
CDR3aa: CASSLVTGGLNTIYF
CDR3nt: TGCGCCAGCAGCTTGGTTACAGGGGGCTTAAACACCATATATTTT

abundance: .
d_gene: .
v_gene: TRBV4-2
j_gene: TRBJ2-2
CDR3aa: CASSQGEVATDTGELFF
CDR3nt: TGTGCCAGCAGCCAAGGGGAGGTAGCGACAGACACCGGGGAGCTGTTTTTT

abundance: once
d_gene: TRBD2
v_gene: TRBV14
j_gene: TRBJ2-5
CDR3aa: CASSSYTSGQETQYF
CDR3nt: TGTGCCAGCAGCAGCTATACTAGCGGCCAAGAGACCCAGTACTTC

abundance: .
d_gene: TRBD1
v_gene: TRBV5-6
j_gene: TRBJ1-6
CDR3aa: CASSFAGGYSPLHF
CDR3nt: TGTGCCAGCAGCTTTGCAGGGGGATACTCACCCCTCCACTTT

abundance: .
d_gene: .
v_gene: TRBV11-2
j_gene: TRBJ2-3
CDR3aa: CASSFVRDTQYF
CDR3nt: TGTGCCAGCAGCTTCGTCCGGGATACGCAGTATTTT

abundance: few
d_gene: .
v_gene: TRBV19
j_gene: TRBJ1-1
CDR3aa: CASSRVDTEAFF
CDR3nt: TGTGCCAGTAGTCGGGTGGACACTGAAGCTTTCTTT

abundance: .
d_gene: TRBD2
v_gene: TRBV27
j_gene: TRBJ2-2
CDR3aa: CASSLGTSPNGELFF
CDR3nt: TGTGCCAGCAGTTTGGGGACTAGTCCTAACGGGGAGCTGTTTTTT

abundance: .
d_gene: .
v_gene: TRBV7-8
j_gene: TRBJ2-7
CDR3aa: CASTMRVAVYEQYF
CDR3nt: TGTGCCAGCACCATGAGGGTAGCGGTCTACGAGCAGTACTTC

abundance: .
d_gene: .
v_gene: TRBV5-1
j_gene: TRBJ1-1
CDR3aa: CASSYQGYTEAFF
CDR3nt: TGCGCCAGCAGCTACCAGGGGTATACTGAAGCTTTCTTT

abundance: .
d_gene: TRBD2
v_gene: TRBV23-1
j_gene: TRBJ2-6
CDR3aa: CASSPGGVSGANVLTF
CDR3nt: TGCGCCAGCAGTCCGGGGGGGGTCTCTGGGGCCAACGTCCTGACTTTC

abundance: .
d_gene: .
v_gene: TRBV5-1
j_gene: TRBJ2-7
CDR3aa: CASSFNDLGSHEQYF
CDR3nt: TGCGCCAGCAGCTTTAATGACCTGGGAAGCCACGAGCAGTACTTC

abundance: .
d_gene: .
v_gene: TRBV6-6
j_gene: TRBJ2-7
CDR3aa: CASKQGLGGYEQYF
CDR3nt: TGTGCCAGCAAGCAAGGACTGGGAGGATACGAGCAGTACTTC

abundance: once
d_gene: .
v_gene: TRBV27
j_gene: TRBJ2-3
CDR3aa: CASSFASARLDTQYF
CDR3nt: TGTGCCAGCAGTTTCGCTAGCGCCCGTTTAGATACGCAGTATTTT

abundance: .
d_gene: TRBD1
v_gene: TRBV28
j_gene: TRBJ2-3
CDR3aa: CASRPTGGSSTDTQYF
CDR3nt: TGTGCCAGCAGGCCTACAGGGGGCTCTAGCACAGATACGCAGTATTTT

abundance: .
d_gene: .
v_gene: TRBV2
j_gene: TRBJ1-1
CDR3aa: CASRKQGNTEAFF
CDR3nt: TGTGCCAGCAGGAAGCAGGGCAACACTGAAGCTTTCTTT

abundance: .
d_gene: .
v_gene: TRBV7-9
j_gene: TRBJ1-2
CDR3aa: CASSLDVSGYTF
CDR3nt: TGTGCCAGCAGCTTAGACGTCTCTGGCTACACCTTC

abundance: .
d_gene: .
v_gene: TRBV21-1
j_gene: TRBJ2-5
CDR3aa: CAPRRGPSKETQYF
CDR3nt: TGTGCCCCAAGGCGGGGGCCATCGAAAGAGACCCAGTACTTC

abundance: once
d_gene: .
v_gene: TRBV4-2
j_gene: TRBJ2-5
CDR3aa: CASSQDRETQYF
CDR3nt: TGTGCCAGCAGCCAAGACAGGGAGACCCAGTACTTC

abundance: .
d_gene: TRBD2
v_gene: TRBV4-3
j_gene: TRBJ2-1
CDR3aa: CASSHGLAGVYNEQFF
CDR3nt: TGCGCCAGCAGCCACGGACTAGCGGGAGTCTACAATGAGCAGTTCTTC

abundance: .
d_gene: TRBD2
v_gene: TRBV29-1
j_gene: TRBJ2-3
CDR3aa: CSVAGLAGVDTQYF
CDR3nt: TGCAGCGTTGCCGGACTAGCGGGAGTAGATACGCAGTATTTT

abundance: .
d_gene: .
v_gene: TRBV5-1
j_gene: TRBJ2-1
CDR3aa: CASSFQQEGNEQFF
CDR3nt: TGCGCCAGCAGCTTCCAACAAGAGGGCAATGAGCAGTTCTTC

abundance: .
d_gene: .
v_gene: TRBV15
j_gene: TRBJ1-5
CDR3aa: CATSRAQDLAYSNQPQHF
CDR3nt: TGTGCCACCAGCAGAGCGCAGGACCTTGCTTATAGCAATCAGCCCCAGCATTTT

abundance: .
d_gene: .
v_gene: TRBV19
j_gene: TRBJ1-6
CDR3aa: CATEEGSYNSPLHF
CDR3nt: TGTGCCACCGAAGAGGGCAGCTATAATTCACCCCTCCACTTT

abundance: .
d_gene: TRBD2
v_gene: TRBV29-1
j_gene: TRBJ2-3
CDR3aa: CSVGTSGRSTDTQYF
CDR3nt: TGCAGCGTCGGGACTAGCGGACGTAGCACAGATACGCAGTATTTT

abundance: once
d_gene: .
v_gene: TRBV5-5
j_gene: TRBJ2-7
CDR3aa: CASSTGPLSDEQYF
CDR3nt: TGTGCCAGCAGCACCGGGCCTTTGAGCGACGAGCAGTACTTC

abundance: once
d_gene: TRBD2
v_gene: TRBV5-4
j_gene: TRBJ2-7
CDR3aa: CASSPGTSGTGYEQYF
CDR3nt: TGTGCCAGCAGCCCCGGGACTAGCGGGACTGGCTACGAGCAGTACTTC

abundance: .
d_gene: .
v_gene: TRBV6-5
j_gene: TRBJ2-5
CDR3aa: CASRPFLYQETQYF
CDR3nt: TGTGCCAGCAGACCCTTCCTGTACCAAGAGACCCAGTACTTC

abundance: .
d_gene: .
v_gene: TRBV28
j_gene: TRBJ2-7
CDR3aa: CASNVGMNEQYF
CDR3nt: TGTGCCAGCAATGTGGGGATGAACGAGCAGTACTTC

abundance: few
d_gene: .
v_gene: TRBV28
j_gene: TRBJ1-2
CDR3aa: CASSTEGSGGYTF
CDR3nt: TGTGCCAGCAGCACCGAGGGATCGGGGGGCTACACCTTC

abundance: .
d_gene: .
v_gene: TRBV7-9
j_gene: TRBJ2-5
CDR3aa: CASSLPGAWETQYF
CDR3nt: TGTGCCAGCAGCTTGCCGGGAGCTTGGGAGACCCAGTACTTC

abundance: .
d_gene: TRBD1
v_gene: TRBV18
j_gene: TRBJ2-7
CDR3aa: CASFSGTGTEQYF
CDR3nt: TGTGCCAGCTTTTCCGGGACAGGGACTGAGCAGTACTTC

abundance: .
d_gene: .
v_gene: TRBV19
j_gene: TRBJ2-5
CDR3aa: CASSIATEETQYF
CDR3nt: TGTGCCAGTAGTATAGCCACAGAAGAGACCCAGTACTTC

abundance: .
d_gene: .
v_gene: TRBV20-1
j_gene: TRBJ2-3
CDR3aa: CSAVESDTQYF
CDR3nt: TGCAGTGCTGTAGAATCAGATACGCAGTATTTT

abundance: .
d_gene: .
v_gene: TRBV7-6
j_gene: TRBJ2-6
CDR3aa: CASSPTPGLKSGANVLTF
CDR3nt: TGTGCCAGCAGCCCGACCCCGGGACTGAAATCTGGGGCCAACGTCCTGACTTTC

abundance: .
d_gene: TRBD1
v_gene: TRBV7-6
j_gene: TRBJ2-2
CDR3aa: CASSHTTGGEDGELFF
CDR3nt: TGTGCCAGCAGCCACACGACAGGGGGCGAAGACGGGGAGCTGTTTTTT

abundance: .
d_gene: .
v_gene: TRBV4-1
j_gene: TRBJ2-7
CDR3aa: CASSLGTEEWAVSYEQYF
CDR3nt: TGCGCCAGCAGCCTCGGGACGGAGGAGTGGGCCGTTTCCTACGAGCAGTACTTC

abundance: .
d_gene: .
v_gene: TRBV2
j_gene: TRBJ1-1
CDR3aa: CASKDRDTEAFF
CDR3nt: TGTGCCAGCAAGGACCGGGACACTGAAGCTTTCTTT

abundance: .
d_gene: .
v_gene: TRBV5-6
j_gene: TRBJ2-5
CDR3aa: CASSPSLEARRHF
CDR3nt: TGTGCCAGCAGCCCGTCGTTGGAGGCCCGCAGGCACTTC

abundance: .
d_gene: .
v_gene: TRBV19
j_gene: TRBJ2-7
CDR3aa: CASSPDPRGRPYEQYF
CDR3nt: TGTGCCAGTAGTCCCGACCCCCGGGGGAGGCCTTACGAGCAGTACTTC

abundance: .
d_gene: .
v_gene: TRBV2
j_gene: TRBJ2-7
CDR3aa: CASSAGYEQYF
CDR3nt: TGTGCCAGCAGTGCCGGGTACGAGCAGTACTTC

abundance: .
d_gene: .
v_gene: TRBV2
j_gene: TRBJ2-7
CDR3aa: CASTFGVTYEQYF
CDR3nt: TGTGCCAGCACTTTCGGGGTTACCTACGAGCAGTACTTC

abundance: .
d_gene: TRBD1
v_gene: TRBV19
j_gene: TRBJ2-5
CDR3aa: CASSNWTGRETQYF
CDR3nt: TGTGCCAGTAGTAATTGGACAGGGCGGGAGACCCAGTACTTC

abundance: few
d_gene: TRBD1
v_gene: TRBV6-5
j_gene: TRBJ1-2
CDR3aa: CASSYPIGTGIGYTF
CDR3nt: TGTGCCAGCAGTTACCCAATCGGGACAGGGATCGGCTACACCTTC

abundance: .
d_gene: .
v_gene: TRBV7-3
j_gene: TRBJ2-3
CDR3aa: CASSLGGGSPDTQYF
CDR3nt: TGTGCCAGCAGCTTAGGGGGCGGGAGCCCGGATACGCAGTATTTT

abundance: .
d_gene: .
v_gene: TRBV6-4
j_gene: TRBJ2-3
CDR3aa: CASSAGAEDTQYF
CDR3nt: TGTGCCAGCAGTGCGGGAGCAGAAGATACGCAGTATTTT

abundance: .
d_gene: TRBD1
v_gene: TRBV29-1
j_gene: TRBJ2-7
CDR3aa: CSVRQGDNSYEQYF
CDR3nt: TGCAGCGTTCGACAGGGAGATAACTCCTACGAGCAGTACTTC